This T cell receptor beta chain was retrieved from a study of shared clonotypes between healthy human individuals. Only one count was recorded for this clone. Its antigen is unknown. Other DNA sequences within the sample encode an identical CDR3. The CDR3 consists of 14 residues. V trimming: 0 bases; J trimming: 4 bases; junction bases outside the gene matches: 0. Germline V lookup: CDR1 SGHRS, CDR2 YFSETQ. Study-wide results and limits: Sampling was confined to blood; repertoires within tissues likely differ.

Method: immunoSEQ multiplex PCR; TCRdb's copy keeps in-frame clones and lacks some. The sample has 2.3 million or so clones, about 92% seen once. The material sequenced was naive CD4+ T cells from PBMCs. Subset defined: CD45RA+ positively selected. The chain recombines TRBV5-1 with TRBJ2-1; 8 bases map to TRBD2. This receptor was obtained from a man aged 18-30 years in good health. Some clones in this sample may be carry-over from other donors' samples. CDR3: CASSLGGRYNEQFF. Here the CDR3 DNA reads TGCGCCAGCAGCTTGGGCGGGAGGTACAATGAGCAGTTCTTC.